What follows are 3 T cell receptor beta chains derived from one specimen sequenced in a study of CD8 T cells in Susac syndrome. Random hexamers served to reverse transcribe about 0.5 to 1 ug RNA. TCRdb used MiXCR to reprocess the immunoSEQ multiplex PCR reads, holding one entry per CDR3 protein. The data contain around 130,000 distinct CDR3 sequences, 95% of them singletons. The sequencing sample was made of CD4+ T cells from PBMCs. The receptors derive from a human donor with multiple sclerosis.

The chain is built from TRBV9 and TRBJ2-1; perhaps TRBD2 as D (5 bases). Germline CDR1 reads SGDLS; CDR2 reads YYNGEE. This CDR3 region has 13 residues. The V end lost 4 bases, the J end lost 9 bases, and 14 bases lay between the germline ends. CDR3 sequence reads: CASSLAALGEQFF. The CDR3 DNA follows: TGTGCCAGCAGCCTAGCTGCATTGGGTGAGCAGTTCTTC.

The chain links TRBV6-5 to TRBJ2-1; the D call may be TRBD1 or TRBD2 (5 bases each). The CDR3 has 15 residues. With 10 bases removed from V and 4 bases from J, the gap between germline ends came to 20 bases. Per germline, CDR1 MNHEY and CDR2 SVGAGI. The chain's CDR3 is CATWGRTLGYNEQFF. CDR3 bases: TGTGCCACCTGGGGACGCACCTTGGGGTACAATGAGCAGTTCTTC.

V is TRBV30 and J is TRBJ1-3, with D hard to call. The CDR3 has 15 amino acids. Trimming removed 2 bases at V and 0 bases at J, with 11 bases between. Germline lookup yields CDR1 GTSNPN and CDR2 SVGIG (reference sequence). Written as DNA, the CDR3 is TGTGCCTGGAGTACGCCGACACGCTCTGGAAACACCATATATTTT. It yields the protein CAWSTPTRSGNTIYF.